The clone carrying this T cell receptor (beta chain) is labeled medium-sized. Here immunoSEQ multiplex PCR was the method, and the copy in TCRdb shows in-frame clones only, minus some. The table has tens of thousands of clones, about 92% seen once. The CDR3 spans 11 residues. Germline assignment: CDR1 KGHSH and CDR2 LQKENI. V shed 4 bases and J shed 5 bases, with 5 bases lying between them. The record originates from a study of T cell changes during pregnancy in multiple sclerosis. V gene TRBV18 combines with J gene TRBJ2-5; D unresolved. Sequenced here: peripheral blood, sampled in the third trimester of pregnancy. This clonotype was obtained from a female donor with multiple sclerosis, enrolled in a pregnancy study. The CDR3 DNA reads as TGTGCCAGCTCACTATCGGAGACCCAGTACTTC. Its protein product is CASSLSETQYF.